The next 28 T cell receptor beta chains were all read from a single sample in a study of CD8 T cells in Susac syndrome. A quantity of about 0.45 to 1 ug RNA underwent reverse transcription using random hexamers. One entry per CDR3 protein results from TCRdb running MiXCR on the immunoSEQ multiplex PCR reads. The sample holds approximately 210,000 distinct CDR3 sequences; less than 95% are singletons and the top ten take around 0.16%. Specimen: CD4+ T cells from PBMCs. All receptors come from a human donor with Susac syndrome.

DNA of the CDR3: TGTGCCAGTAGTATTCTCAGCGGGGTCTACAATGAGCAGTTCTTC. Translating gives CASSILSGVYNEQFF. The chain joins TRBV19 to TRBJ2-1; 7 positions match TRBD2. The germline gives CDR1 LNHDA, CDR2 SQIVND (reference sequence). CDR3 length: 15 residues. J gave up 3 bases and V 3 bases, and 5 bases lay outside the gene matches.

The chain couples TRBV12-3 or TRBV12-4 to TRBJ2-1, with TRBD1 identical over 10 bases. The CDR3 sequence is 15 residues long. The ends lost 3 bases at V and 3 bases at J; junction bases unmatched: 2. CDR3 in DNA: TGTGCCAGCAGTTTCGGGACAGGGGTCTACAATGAGCAGTTCTTC. Translated, it gives CASSFGTGVYNEQFF.

The chain employs TRBV18 and TRBJ2-1, with no clear D. Trimming took 4 bases from V and 5 from J, leaving 12 bases between them. Germline loops: CDR1 KGHSH, CDR2 LQKENI. The CDR3 totals 14 residues. Written as DNA, the CDR3 is TGTGCCAGCTCACGGCAGCCAGGTGACAATGAGCAGTTCTTC. Translation: CASSRQPGDNEQFF.

The genes are TRBV18 and TRBJ2-7; D not certain. Germline CDR1 reads KGHSH; CDR2 reads LQKENI. The CDR3 totals 16 residues. Trimming took off 0 bases at V and 6 bases at J, with 18 bases between the two ends. CDR3 loop: CASSPPRGQITSEQYF. In DNA, the CDR3 is TGTGCCAGCTCACCACCGCGTGGGCAAATCACCAGCGAGCAGTACTTC.

The rearrangement uses TRBV28 and TRBJ2-7, with 8 bases lining up with TRBD1. V gave up 6 bases and J gave up 4 bases; unmatched junction bases: 11. The CDR3 runs to 15 residues. The germline gives CDR1 MDHEN, CDR2 SYDVKM. The CDR3 nucleotides read TGTGCCAGCAGCCAACTAGTCGGACAGGGTTACGAGCAGTACTTC. It encodes CASSQLVGQGYEQYF.

This chain connects TRBV7-8 to TRBJ1-2; 7 nucleotides match TRBD1. The V and J ends lost 0 bases and 8 bases, in that order; junction bases with no gene match: 9. Germline-derived CDR1 and CDR2 are SGHVS and FQNEAQ. The CDR3 is made up of 15 amino acids. The CDR3 here is CASSLARGDLRGYTF. The CDR3 bases are TGTGCCAGCAGCTTAGCCAGGGGGGATCTCCGCGGCTACACCTTC.

The chain joins TRBV3-1 to TRBJ2-5; either TRBD1 or TRBD2 may fit D (6 bases each). From germline, CDR1 is LGHDT and CDR2 YNNKEL (reference sequence). The V end lost 5 bases, the J end lost 2 bases, and 15 bases lay between the germline ends. CDR3 length: 15 amino acids. CDR3 DNA: TGTGCCAGCAGCTTCAGGGGACTGTCTCAAGAGACCCAGTACTTC. This translates into CASSFRGLSQETQYF.

V gene TRBV5-1 combines with J gene TRBJ2-1; the D is unclear. The CDR3 runs 16 residues. V lost 3 bases and J 0 bases, leaving 13 bases between the germline ends. Germline CDR1 and CDR2: SGHRS and YFSETQ. In DNA form, the CDR3 reads TGCGCCAGCAGCTCGAGAACAGCGACCTCCTACAATGAGCAGTTCTTC. Translating gives CASSSRTATSYNEQFF.

The V call is TRBV6-2 or TRBV6-3, the J call TRBJ2-2; 11 nucleotides line up with TRBD2. After removal of 2 bases from V and 5 bases from J, the junction contained 13 bases not matched to a gene. The CDR3 consists of 19 residues. Germline assignment: CDR1 MNHEY and CDR2 SVGEGT. For the CDR3, the DNA is TGTGCCAGCAGTTACCCACTAGCGGGGGCCGGGCAACAAACCGGGGAGCTGTTTTTT. Its protein is CASSYPLAGAGQQTGELFF.

This clonotype occurred once. The chain carries TRBV20-1 and TRBJ1-2, with D uncertain. The CDR3 has 12 residues. Germline V gives CDR1 DFQATT, CDR2 SNEGSKA (reference sequence). V dropped 4 bases and J dropped 8 bases, with 14 bases sitting between them. CDR3 protein: CSAIDPWRGYTF. The CDR3, as DNA: TGCAGTGCTATAGACCCCTGGCGAGGCTACACCTTC.

The chain recombines TRBV6-5 with TRBJ2-7; D possibly corresponds to TRBD2 (6 bases). The germline CDR1 and CDR2 sequences are MNHEY and SVGAGI. V lost 0 bases and J 6 bases, leaving 12 bases between the germline ends. CDR3 length: 14 amino acids. Here the CDR3 DNA reads TGTGCCAGCAGTTACTCTCCGGGGGTGGGCGAGCAGTACTTC. Translated, it gives CASSYSPGVGEQYF.

The rearrangement uses TRBV20-1 and TRBJ2-3; TRBD2 matches 12 bases. V trimming: 1 base; J trimming: 1 base; junction bases outside the gene matches: 3. This CDR3 has 16 amino acids. Looked up from germline, CDR1 is DFQATT and CDR2 is SNEGSKA (reference sequence). The CDR3 here is CSARVGLAGRTDTQYF. The CDR3 nucleotides are TGCAGTGCTAGAGTAGGACTAGCGGGGCGCACAGATACGCAGTATTTT.

The chain recombines TRBV30 with TRBJ2-3, with D possibly TRBD2 on 5 matching bases. This CDR3 contains 13 residues. V lost 4 bases to trimming and J lost 8 bases, with 16 bases between them. CDR1 GTSNPN and CDR2 SVGIG come from the germline V gene (reference sequence). The CDR3 reads CAWIGPGGGTQYF. In nucleotides, the CDR3 is TGTGCCTGGATTGGACCCGGTGGAGGTACGCAGTATTTT.

This chain links TRBV7-9 with TRBJ1-4; 7 nucleotides match TRBD1. Losses at the gene ends were 1 base for V and 3 bases for J; bases not matched to a gene: 2. CDR3 length: 15 amino acids. Germline assignment: CDR1 SEHNR and CDR2 FQNEAQ (reference sequence). The CDR3 nucleotides read TGTGCCAGCAGCTTAGAGGGACAGCCTAATGAAAAACTGTTTTTT. It codes for CASSLEGQPNEKLFF.

In its sample, this clonotype was seen once. The J gene is TRBJ1-3, the V gene TRBV30; tentative D call: TRBD1 (5 bases). Germline V gene data show CDR1 as GTSNPN and CDR2 as SVGIG (reference sequence). CDR3 length: 16 residues. The V end lost 0 bases, the J end lost 4 bases, and 16 bases lay between the germline ends. The CDR3 coding sequence is TGTGCCTGGAGTGTGAAGGGACCCCTTAACGGAAACACCATATATTTT. Residues: CAWSVKGPLNGNTIYF.

The chain joins TRBV4-3 to TRBJ2-6, with D uncertain. The V and J ends lost 4 bases and 4 bases respectively, with 11 bases between them. Germline CDR1 and CDR2: LGHNA and YSLEER. The CDR3 runs 15 residues. CDR3: CASSPRASGANVLTF. CDR3 in DNA: TGCGCCAGCAGCCCCCGGGCCTCCGGGGCCAACGTCCTGACTTTC.

The chain links TRBV28 to TRBJ2-1; 10 bases are shared with TRBD1. Germline CDR1 MDHEN, CDR2 SYDVKM. CDR3 size: 15 residues. J lost 6 bases, V lost 5 bases, and 7 bases had no gene match. The CDR3 DNA sequence: TGTGCCAGCAGTAAACCGGGACAGGGGTTCAATGAGCAGTTCTTC. This gives the protein CASSKPGQGFNEQFF.

The chain links TRBV24-1 to TRBJ2-3; D not resolved. V dropped 5 bases and J dropped 2 bases, with 7 bases sitting between them. Germline loops: CDR1 KGHDR, CDR2 SFDVKD. This CDR3 contains 13 residues. The CDR3 protein is CATSVGPTDTQYF. The CDR3 DNA reads as TGTGCCACCAGTGTAGGTCCCACAGATACGCAGTATTTT.

The rearrangement links TRBV20-1 to TRBJ2-5, with D possibly matching TRBD1 (5 bases). Germline assignment: CDR1 DFQATT and CDR2 SNEGSKA (reference sequence). The CDR3 length is 16 residues. Trimming shortened V by 0 bases and J by 2 bases, and 16 bases separated the two germline ends. The CDR3 region has the DNA TGCAGTGCTAGAGACCCCCTTCTGACAGAACAAGAGACCCAGTACTTC. It yields the protein CSARDPLLTEQETQYF.

V usage is TRBV18 and J usage is TRBJ2-3; no clear D. This CDR3 region has 14 residues. Germline V lookup: CDR1 KGHSH, CDR2 LQKENI. The V end lost 0 bases, the J end lost 2 bases, and 6 bases lay between the germline ends. In DNA form, the CDR3 reads TGTGCCAGCTCACCACCATCTGCCACAGATACGCAGTATTTT. It yields the protein CASSPPSATDTQYF.

CDR3 sequence: CASSDLHTDTQYF. For the CDR3, the DNA is TGTGCCAGCAGTGATTTGCACACAGATACGCAGTATTTT. The chain couples TRBV2 to TRBJ2-3; D gene uncertain. The V and J ends lost 3 bases and 2 bases respectively, with 6 bases between them. The germline V gene has CDR1 SNHLY and CDR2 FYNNEI. CDR3 length: 13 residues. Based on the CDR3 plus reference TRBV2 and TRBJ2-3, the full variable domain is EPEVTQTPSHQVTQMGQEVILRCVPISNHLYFYWYRQILGQKVEFLVSFYNNEISEKSEIFDDQFSVERPDGSNFTLKIRSTKLEDSAMYFCASSDLHTDTQYFGPGTRLTVL.

CDR3 sequence (DNA): TGTGCCTGGGGGACAGCTGGCTACACCTTC. Protein: CAWGTAGYTF. This chain connects TRBV30 to TRBJ1-2, with TRBD1 identical over 7 bases. V shed 5 bases and J 7 bases; nucleotides not matched to a gene: 1. The CDR3 consists of 10 residues. The germline CDR1 and CDR2 sequences are GTSNPN and SVGIG (reference sequence). The variable domain in full, with the rest retrieved from reference TRBV30 and TRBJ1-2, is SQTIHQWPATLVQPVGSPLSLECTVEGTSNPNLYWYRQAAGRGLQLLFYSVGIGQISSEVPQNLSASRPQDRQFILSSKKLLLSDSGFYLCAWGTAGYTFGSGTRLTVV.

This CDR3 reads CASSYLETQYF. CDR3 DNA: TGTGCCAGCAGTTATCTGGAGACCCAGTACTTC. The chain has TRBV6-2 or TRBV6-3 and TRBJ2-5; D gene unclear. The CDR3 spans 11 residues. Germline assignment: CDR1 MNHEY and CDR2 SVGEGT. V was clipped by 3 bases and J by 5 bases, with 4 bases between them.

This sequence joins TRBV20-1 and TRBJ2-3, with 16 bases identical to TRBD2. CDR1 and CDR2 from the germline V gene are DFQATT and SNEGSKA (reference sequence). J was trimmed by 4 bases and V by 6 bases; bases with no gene match: 7. The CDR3 spans 16 residues. CDR3 nucleotide sequence: TGCAGTGCCAATTCTGGGACTAGCGGGGGGGCAGATACGCAGTATTTT. Translated: CSANSGTSGGADTQYF.

The chain recombines TRBV5-8 with TRBJ2-1; perhaps TRBD1 as D (6 bases). Germline-derived CDR1 and CDR2 are SGHTS and YDEGEE. V was cut by 2 bases and J by 4 bases, with 10 bases left in between. This CDR3 spans 14 amino acids. The CDR3 DNA sequence: TGTGCCAGCAGCTTCCATACAGGGTACAATGAGCAGTTCTTC. As protein: CASSFHTGYNEQFF.

This clonotype was counted once. The chain carries TRBV7-2 and TRBJ2-2; 7 bases fit TRBD2. Germline V gene lookup returns CDR1 SGHTA and CDR2 FQGNSA. Trimming at V came to 1 base and at J to 5 bases, leaving 4 bases not matched to a gene. The CDR3 is made up of 15 amino acids. In DNA form, the CDR3 reads TGTGCCAGCAGCTTAGTTTCCGGGGGGACCGGGGAGCTGTTTTTT. Protein product: CASSLVSGGTGELFF.

The rearrangement uses TRBV20-1 and TRBJ1-5; 7 bases are a match to TRBD1. Germline CDR1 is DFQATT and CDR2 is SNEGSKA (reference sequence). The CDR3 consists of 14 residues. Trimming took 0 bases from V and 6 from J; bases not matched to a gene: 5. CDR3 in DNA: TGCAGTGCTAGAGATGACAGGGCGGCTCAGCCCCAGCATTTT. Encoded protein: CSARDDRAAQPQHF.

This rearrangement joins TRBV25-1 to TRBJ1-4; no reliable D call. Germline CDR1 reads MGHDK; CDR2 reads SYGVNS. Deletions cut 1 base from V and 0 bases from J, with 9 bases between. CDR3 length: 16 residues. CDR3 DNA sequence: TGTGCCAGCAGTGAATCGGGAGTTGCAACTAATGAAAAACTGTTTTTT. Residues: CASSESGVATNEKLFF.